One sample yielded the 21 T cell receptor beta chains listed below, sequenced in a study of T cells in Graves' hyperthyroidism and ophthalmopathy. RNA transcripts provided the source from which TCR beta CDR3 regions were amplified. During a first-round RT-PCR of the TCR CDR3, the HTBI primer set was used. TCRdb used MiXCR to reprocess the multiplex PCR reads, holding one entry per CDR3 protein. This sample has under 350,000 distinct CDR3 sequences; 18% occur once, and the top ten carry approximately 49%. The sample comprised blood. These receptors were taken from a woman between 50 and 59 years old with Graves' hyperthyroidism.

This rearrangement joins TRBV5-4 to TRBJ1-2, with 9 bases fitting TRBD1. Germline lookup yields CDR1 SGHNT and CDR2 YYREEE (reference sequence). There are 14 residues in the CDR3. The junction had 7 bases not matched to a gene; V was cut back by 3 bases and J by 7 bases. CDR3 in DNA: TGTGCCAGCAGCTCCCGGACAGGGGCGAGTGGCTACACCTTC. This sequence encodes CASSSRTGASGYTF.

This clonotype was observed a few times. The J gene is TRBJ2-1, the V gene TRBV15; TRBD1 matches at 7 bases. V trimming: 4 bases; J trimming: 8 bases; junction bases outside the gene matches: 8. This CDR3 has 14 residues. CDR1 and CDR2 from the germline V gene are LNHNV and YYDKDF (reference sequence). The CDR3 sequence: CATSTDRAAYEQFF. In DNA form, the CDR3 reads TGTGCCACCAGCACAGACAGGGCGGCATATGAGCAGTTCTTC.

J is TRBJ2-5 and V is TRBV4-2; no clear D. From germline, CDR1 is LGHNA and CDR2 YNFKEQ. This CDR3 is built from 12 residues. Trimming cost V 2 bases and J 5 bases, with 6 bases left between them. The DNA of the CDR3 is TGTGCCAGCAGCCAAAACGGGGAGACCCAGTACTTC. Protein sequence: CASSQNGETQYF.

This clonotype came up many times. CDR3 sequence (DNA): TGTGCCAGCAGCTTAAGTCCCTTACAGGGGAATAGTGGCTACACCTTC. Translation: CASSLSPLQGNSGYTF. The chain is built from TRBV7-2 and TRBJ1-2; 7 bases line up with TRBD1. CDR1 and CDR2 (germline): SGHTA, FQGNSA. Trimming cost V 2 bases and J 7 bases; bases outside gene matches: 13. The CDR3 sequence is 16 residues long.

The CDR3 here is CATSGDTLYEQYF. The CDR3 DNA follows: TGTGCCACCTCGGGGGACACTTTATACGAGCAGTACTTC. The genes are TRBV6-1 and TRBJ2-7; D tentatively reads TRBD1 or TRBD2 (6 bases each). The CDR3 is 13 residues long. Germline-derived CDR1 and CDR2 are MNHNS and SASEGT. The V end lost 10 bases, the J end lost 4 bases, and 17 bases lay between the germline ends.

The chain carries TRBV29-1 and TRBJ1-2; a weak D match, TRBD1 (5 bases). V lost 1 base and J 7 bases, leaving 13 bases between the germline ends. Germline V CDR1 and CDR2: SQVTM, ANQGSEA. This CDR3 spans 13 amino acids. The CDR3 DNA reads TGCAGCGTTGAAGCGGGGGTTCTAGGTGGCTACACCTTC. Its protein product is CSVEAGVLGGYTF.

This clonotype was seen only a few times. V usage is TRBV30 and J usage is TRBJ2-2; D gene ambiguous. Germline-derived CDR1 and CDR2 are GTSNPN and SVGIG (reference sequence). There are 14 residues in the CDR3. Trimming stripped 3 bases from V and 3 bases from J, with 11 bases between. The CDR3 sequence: CAWRKDTHTGELFF. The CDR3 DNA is TGTGCCTGGAGGAAAGACACGCACACCGGGGAGCTGTTTTTT. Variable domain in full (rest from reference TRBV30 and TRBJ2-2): SQTIHQWPATLVQPVGSPLSLECTVEGTSNPNLYWYRQAAGRGLQLLFYSVGIGQISSEVPQNLSASRPQDRQFILSSKKLLLSDSGFYLCAWRKDTHTGELFFGEGSRLTVL.

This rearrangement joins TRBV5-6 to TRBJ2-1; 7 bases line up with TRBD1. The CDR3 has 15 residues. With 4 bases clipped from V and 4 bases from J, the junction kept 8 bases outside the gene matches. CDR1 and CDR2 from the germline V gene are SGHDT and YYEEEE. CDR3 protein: CASSPNRGRYNEQFF. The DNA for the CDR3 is TGTGCCAGCAGCCCAAACAGGGGAAGGTACAATGAGCAGTTCTTC.

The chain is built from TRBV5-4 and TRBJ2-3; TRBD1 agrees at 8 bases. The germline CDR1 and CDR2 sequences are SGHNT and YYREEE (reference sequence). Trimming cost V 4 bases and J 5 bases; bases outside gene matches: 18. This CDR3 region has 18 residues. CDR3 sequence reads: CASSGELVQGAHKDTQYF. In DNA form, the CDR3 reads TGTGCCAGCAGCGGAGAGTTGGTGCAGGGGGCGCATAAAGATACGCAGTATTTT.

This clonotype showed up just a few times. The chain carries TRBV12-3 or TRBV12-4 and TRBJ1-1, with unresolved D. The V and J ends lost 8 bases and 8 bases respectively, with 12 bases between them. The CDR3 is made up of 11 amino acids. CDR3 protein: CASGRISEAFF. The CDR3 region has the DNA TGTGCCAGCGGTAGAATTTCCGAAGCTTTCTTT.

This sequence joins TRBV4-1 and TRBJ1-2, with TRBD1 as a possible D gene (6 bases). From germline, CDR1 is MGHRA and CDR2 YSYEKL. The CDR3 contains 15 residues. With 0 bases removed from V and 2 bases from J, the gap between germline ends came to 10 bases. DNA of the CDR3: TGCGCCAGCAGCCAAGATGGGACATCGAACTATGGCTACACCTTC. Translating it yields CASSQDGTSNYGYTF.

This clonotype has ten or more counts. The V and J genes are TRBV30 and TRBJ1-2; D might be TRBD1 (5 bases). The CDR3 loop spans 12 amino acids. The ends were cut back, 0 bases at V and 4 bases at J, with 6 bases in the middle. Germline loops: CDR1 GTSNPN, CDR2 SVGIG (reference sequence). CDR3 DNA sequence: TGTGCCTGGAGTGTAGGGGTCTATGGCTACACCTTC. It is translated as CAWSVGVYGYTF.

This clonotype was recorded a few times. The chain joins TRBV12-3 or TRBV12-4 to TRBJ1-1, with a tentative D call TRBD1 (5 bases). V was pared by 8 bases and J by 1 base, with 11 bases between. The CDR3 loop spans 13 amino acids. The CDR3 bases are TGTGCCAGCGGTCAACAGGAGAACACTGAAGCTTTCTTT. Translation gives CASGQQENTEAFF.

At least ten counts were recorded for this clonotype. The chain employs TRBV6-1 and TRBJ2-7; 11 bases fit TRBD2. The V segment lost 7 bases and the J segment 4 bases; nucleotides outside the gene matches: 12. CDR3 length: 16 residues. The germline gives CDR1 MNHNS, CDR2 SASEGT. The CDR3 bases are TGTGCCAGCACCGGCGGCACCGGGACTAGCGGATACGAGCAGTACTTC. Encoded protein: CASTGGTGTSGYEQYF.

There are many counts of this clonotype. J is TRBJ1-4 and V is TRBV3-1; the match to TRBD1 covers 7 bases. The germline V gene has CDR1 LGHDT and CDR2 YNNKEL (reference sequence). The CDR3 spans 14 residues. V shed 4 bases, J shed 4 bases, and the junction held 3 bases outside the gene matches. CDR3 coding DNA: TGTGCCAGCAGCCCCACAGGGGTTAATGAAAAACTGTTTTTT. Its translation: CASSPTGVNEKLFF.

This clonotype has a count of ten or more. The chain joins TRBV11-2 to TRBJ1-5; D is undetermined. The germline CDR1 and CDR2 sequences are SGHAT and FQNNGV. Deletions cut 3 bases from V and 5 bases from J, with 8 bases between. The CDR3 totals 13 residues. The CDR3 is CASSLGKDQPQHF. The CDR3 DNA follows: TGTGCCAGCAGCTTGGGCAAGGATCAGCCCCAGCATTTT. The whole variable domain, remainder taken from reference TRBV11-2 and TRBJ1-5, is EAGVAQSPRYKIIEKRQSVAFWCNPISGHATLYWYQQILGQGPKLLIQFQNNGVVDDSQLPKDRFSAERLKGVDSTLKIQPAKLEDSAVYLCASSLGKDQPQHFGDGTRLSIL.

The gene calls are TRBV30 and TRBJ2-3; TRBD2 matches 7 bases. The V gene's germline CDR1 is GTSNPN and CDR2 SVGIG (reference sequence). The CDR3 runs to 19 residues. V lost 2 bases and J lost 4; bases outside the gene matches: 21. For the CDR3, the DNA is TGTGCCTGGAGTCGGGGGGTGACTCGCGGGATCGGCTTTGCAGATACGCAGTATTTT. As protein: CAWSRGVTRGIGFADTQYF.

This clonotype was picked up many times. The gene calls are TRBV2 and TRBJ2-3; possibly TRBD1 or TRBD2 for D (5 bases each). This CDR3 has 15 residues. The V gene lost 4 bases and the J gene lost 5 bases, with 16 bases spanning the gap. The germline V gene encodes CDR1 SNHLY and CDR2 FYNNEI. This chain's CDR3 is CASSALQGVIDTQYF. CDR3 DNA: TGTGCCAGCAGTGCCTTGCAGGGAGTCATAGATACGCAGTATTTT.

Here the CDR3 reads CSVEDPDRRYGYTF. The CDR3 DNA is TGCAGCGTTGAAGACCCGGACAGAAGATATGGCTACACCTTC. This chain connects TRBV29-1 to TRBJ1-2, with a tentative D call TRBD1 (6 bases). Trimming pared 0 bases from V and 5 bases from J, leaving 13 bases between. Germline CDR1 and CDR2: SQVTM and ANQGSEA. The CDR3 runs 14 residues.

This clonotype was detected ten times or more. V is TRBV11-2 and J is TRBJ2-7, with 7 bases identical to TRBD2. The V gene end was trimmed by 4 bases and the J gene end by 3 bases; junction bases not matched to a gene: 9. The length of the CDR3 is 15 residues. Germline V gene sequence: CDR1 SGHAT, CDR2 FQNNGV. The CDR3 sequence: CASSSSSGRDYEQYF. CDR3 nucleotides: TGTGCCAGCAGCTCCTCTAGCGGCAGGGACTACGAGCAGTACTTC.

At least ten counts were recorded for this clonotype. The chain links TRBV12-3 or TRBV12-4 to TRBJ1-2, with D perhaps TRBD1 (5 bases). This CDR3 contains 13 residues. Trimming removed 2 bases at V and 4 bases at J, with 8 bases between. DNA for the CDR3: TGTGCCAGCAGTTTAACGAGGGGCTATGGCTACACCTTC. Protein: CASSLTRGYGYTF.